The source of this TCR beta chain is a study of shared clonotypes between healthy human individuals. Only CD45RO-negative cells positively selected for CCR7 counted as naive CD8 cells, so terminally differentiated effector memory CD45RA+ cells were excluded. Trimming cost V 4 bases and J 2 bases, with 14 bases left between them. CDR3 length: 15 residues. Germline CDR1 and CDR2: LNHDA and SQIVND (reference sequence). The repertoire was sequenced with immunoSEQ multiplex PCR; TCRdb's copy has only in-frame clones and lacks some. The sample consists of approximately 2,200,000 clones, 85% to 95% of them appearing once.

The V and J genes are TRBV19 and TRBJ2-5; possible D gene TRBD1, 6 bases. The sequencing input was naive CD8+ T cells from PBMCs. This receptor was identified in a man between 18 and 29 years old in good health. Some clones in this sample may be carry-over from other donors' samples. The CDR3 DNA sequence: TGTGCCAGTAGTAATCCGCAGGGGCGACAAGAGACCCAGTACTTC. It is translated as CASSNPQGRQETQYF.